These T cell receptor beta chains were read from a single sample in a study of blood T cell repertoires in COVID-19. The assay was immunoSEQ multiplex PCR, and TCRdb's table has in-frame clones only and misses some. The sample lists tens of thousands of clones; approximately 83% were seen once. The specimen was peripheral blood. Every receptor here comes from a man aged 70 or older with active COVID-19. The CDR3 runs from the conserved cysteine through the conserved F or W. The D gene is left open where the match is weak. Clone size is shown for a subset of rows, as once, few, many or a class of expanded clone.

J: TRBJ1-1; D: NA; V: TRBV5-1; length: 14; size: NA; CDR3: CASSPPLANTEAFF; DNA: TGCGCCAGCAGCCCACCTTTAGCCAACACTGAAGCTTTCTTT
J: TRBJ2-6; D: TRBD2; V: TRBV9; length: 19; size: NA; CDR3: CASSATGTSFISGANVLTF; DNA: TGTGCCAGCAGCGCTACCGGGACTAGCTTTATCTCTGGGGCCAACGTCCTGACTTTC
J: TRBJ2-3; D: NA; V: TRBV27; length: 17; size: NA; CDR3: CASSLWRDSHRTDTQYF; DNA: TGTGCCAGCAGTTTATGGAGGGACAGCCACCGCACAGATACGCAGTATTTT
J: TRBJ2-7; D: TRBD1; V: TRBV15; length: 17; size: NA; CDR3: CATSRDAFGQGNGEQYF; DNA: TGTGCCACCAGCAGAGATGCCTTCGGACAGGGCAACGGCGAGCAGTACTTC
J: TRBJ2-7; D: TRBD1; V: TRBV27; length: 14; size: few; CDR3: CASSYRDRGYEQYF; DNA: TGTGCCAGCAGTTATCGGGACAGGGGATACGAGCAGTACTTC
J: TRBJ2-7; D: NA; V: TRBV11-2; length: 14; size: NA; CDR3: CASSLVDSAYEQYF; DNA: TGTGCCAGCAGCTTAGTCGATTCAGCCTACGAGCAGTACTTC
J: TRBJ2-1; D: NA; V: TRBV24-1; length: 11; size: NA; CDR3: CATSVRDEQFF; DNA: TGTGCCACCAGTGTCCGGGATGAGCAGTTCTTC
J: TRBJ1-2; D: TRBD1; V: TRBV2; length: 18; size: NA; CDR3: CASSGAPGQGAAAHGYTF; DNA: TGTGCCAGCAGTGGAGCCCCGGGACAGGGGGCCGCCGCCCATGGCTACACCTTC
J: TRBJ2-1; D: NA; V: TRBV19; length: 13; size: NA; CDR3: CASSPGRRVEQFF; DNA: TGTGCCAGTAGTCCGGGAAGGCGGGTAGAGCAGTTCTTC
J: TRBJ1-1; D: TRBD1; V: TRBV19; length: 15; size: NA; CDR3: CASSAPQGIYTEAFF; DNA: TGTGCCAGTAGTGCCCCACAGGGGATATACACTGAAGCTTTCTTT
J: TRBJ2-3; D: NA; V: TRBV5-1; length: 14; size: NA; CDR3: CASSSTAYTDTQYF; DNA: TGCGCCAGCAGCTCGACAGCTTACACAGATACGCAGTATTTT
J: TRBJ1-5; D: NA; V: TRBV6-2/TRBV6-3; length: 12; size: NA; CDR3: CASSPRNQPQHF; DNA: TGTGCCAGCAGCCCGAGGAATCAGCCCCAGCATTTT
J: TRBJ1-2; D: TRBD1; V: TRBV10-2; length: 16; size: few; CDR3: CATANPTGGTLYGYTF; DNA: TGCGCCACCGCGAACCCAACAGGGGGGACCCTCTATGGCTACACCTTC
J: TRBJ2-1; D: TRBD2; V: TRBV28; length: 14; size: NA; CDR3: CASSERLAAYEQFF; DNA: TGTGCCAGCAGTGAGAGACTAGCGGCCTATGAGCAGTTCTTC
J: TRBJ1-6; D: TRBD1; V: TRBV5-1; length: 14; size: NA; CDR3: CASSPGTERSPLHF; DNA: TGCGCCAGCAGCCCGGGGACAGAGAGATCACCCCTCCACTTT
J: TRBJ2-7; D: TRBD1; V: TRBV16; length: 15; size: once; CDR3: CASSQSVAGGYEQYF; DNA: TGTGCCAGCAGCCAATCGGTGGCAGGGGGCTACGAGCAGTACTTC
J: TRBJ2-2; D: NA; V: TRBV27; length: 13; size: NA; CDR3: CASSFLGGGELFF; DNA: TGTGCCAGCAGTTTTTTGGGGGGCGGGGAGCTGTTTTTT
J: TRBJ2-3; D: NA; V: TRBV7-9; length: 12; size: NA; CDR3: CASSFSLDTQYF; DNA: TGTGCCAGCAGCTTTTCATTGGATACGCAGTATTTT